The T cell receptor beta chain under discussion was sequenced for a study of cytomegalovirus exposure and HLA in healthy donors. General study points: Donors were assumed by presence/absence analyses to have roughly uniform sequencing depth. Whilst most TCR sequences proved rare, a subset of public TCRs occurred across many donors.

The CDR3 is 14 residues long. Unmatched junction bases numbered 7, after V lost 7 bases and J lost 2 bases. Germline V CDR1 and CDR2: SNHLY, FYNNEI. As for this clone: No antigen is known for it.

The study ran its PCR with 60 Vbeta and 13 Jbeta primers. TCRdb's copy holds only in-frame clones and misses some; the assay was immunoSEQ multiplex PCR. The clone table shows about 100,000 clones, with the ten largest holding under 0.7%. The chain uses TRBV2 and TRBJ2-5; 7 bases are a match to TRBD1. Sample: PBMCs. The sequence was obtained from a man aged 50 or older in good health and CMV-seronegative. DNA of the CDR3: TGTGCCAGCAAGAGGGAACAGGGGCAAGAGACCCAGTACTTC. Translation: CASKREQGQETQYF.